This paragraph covers one TCR beta chain sequence. No antigen is known for it. Nothing much larger sits one base from this clone, and base qualities are not available. The germline V gene specifies MNHEY as CDR1 and SVGAGI as CDR2. After removal of 2 bases from V and 9 bases from J, the junction retains 6 bases not matched to a gene. From its cysteine to its phenylalanine, the CDR3 spans 15 amino acids. The DNA shown is the 45-base CDR3, in frame from base 1. Taken with the paper, the label for time point translates to: about 28 days (+/-7) after the second vaccine dose. AZD1222 recipients given second doses at about 4 weeks or at about 12 weeks were pooled, since spike-specific TCR depth and breadth were not found to differ between the two schedules. Vaccinee samples were obtained from the UK trials COV001 and COV002, which included a single-blind randomized controlled phase 2/3 trial of AZD1222 (ChAdOx1 nCoV-19) in healthy adults. Trial participant PBMC samples were collected at day 0 and day 28 after the second dose for TCRbeta chain sequencing.

This entry belongs to a study of T cell responses to AZD1222 COVID-19 vaccine (dated by TCRdb to the early 2020s). Broadly, across the study: TCR sequencing was performed for about 240 trial participants, of whom about 210 were given two doses of AZD1222 and around 26 were given two doses of MenACWY control vaccine. Trial participants were enrolled into age subgroups of 18-55, 56-69 and 70-plus years, which contained around 150, 28 and 57 TCR-sequenced participants, respectively.

The paper's findings and limits, for the study overall: Most participants were white British and females outnumbered males, and the authors suggested that clonal diversity may have been underestimated. Nearly half of unique spike-specific TCRs reportedly recognized epitopes outside regions mutated in the B.1.351 and B.1.1.7 variants. Spike-specific TCR breadth and depth rose significantly after two AZD1222 doses compared with day 0 and with MenACWY recipients. The whole spike protein was spanned by vaccine-associated CD4 TCRs, and dominant responses were seen in regions 160-218 and 743-854. The 56-69-year group was small, and its depth increase did not reach significance, likely because of low power. Because no samples from the day 14 peak response were available, repertoires could be characterized only after the peak T cell response. Only 5 to 7 AZD1222 recipients were SARS-CoV-2 seropositive at baseline, limiting conclusions about previously exposed vaccinees.

The CDR3 regions of human TCRbeta chains were analyzed by immunosequencing. For the original study's pipeline: Repertoire TCRs were matched against a reference library of SARS-CoV-2-specific TCRs generated with the MIRA antigen-specificity platform. Breadth meant the fraction of unique TCRs that were SARS-CoV-2-associated, whereas depth meant the fraction of total T cells that were SARS-CoV-2-associated. Using the MIRA data, every spike-specific TCR was mapped to the spike region that the TCR reacted to and assigned to either a CD4 or a CD8 class. Log10-transformed breadth and depth values were compared by one-way ANOVA with Sidak's multiple comparisons tests. In TCRdb, the immuneACCESS table is reduced to in-frame sequences with V and J assigned. These tables do not hold every clone; where another copy was compared, an unresolved V gene accounts for under half, and the others remain unexplained. V and J calls and clone size are copied from that table; D and trimming were computed from the DNA. The sample table shows approximately 100,000 clones, and about 85% are seen once. The ten largest clones add up to under 2.5% of the sample.

The sequencing here drew on peripheral blood, taken 28 days after the second AZD1222 dose. This sequence uses TRBV6-5 and TRBJ2-1; 11 bases in between match TRBD2. This TCR was sampled from an adult who received the AZD1222 COVID-19 vaccine. The CDR3 is CASSYGVAGGREQFF. In nucleotide form, the sequence is TGTGCCAGCAGTTACGGGGTAGCGGGAGGGCGTGAGCAGTTCTTC.